A single sample gave rise to the 32 T cell receptor beta chains below, sequenced in a study of blood T cell repertoires in COVID-19. Method: immunoSEQ multiplex PCR; TCRdb's copy keeps in-frame clones and lacks some. The repertoire has about 25,000 clones, roughly 91% of them found once; the top ten carry around 4.6%. Material: peripheral blood. Receptors originate from a man aged 65-85 years with active COVID-19.

The chain employs TRBV27 and TRBJ1-3; unclear D gene. Per the germline V gene, CDR1 is MNHEY and CDR2 is SMNVEV (reference sequence). V was shortened by 4 bases and J by 2 bases, with 6 bases between the two germline ends. The CDR3 extends over 13 amino acids. CDR3 loop: CASSWSAGNTIYF. CDR3 nucleotides: TGTGCCAGCAGTTGGAGTGCTGGAAACACCATATATTTT.

V is TRBV5-1 and J is TRBJ1-5; D might be TRBD1 (6 bases). The CDR3 contains 16 residues. Germline V gene lookup returns CDR1 SGHRS and CDR2 YFSETQ. The V and J ends lost 4 bases and 7 bases respectively, with 21 bases between them. The CDR3 here is CASSATGLGAGQPQHF. Written as DNA, the CDR3 is TGCGCCAGCAGCGCGACAGGTTTGGGAGCGGGGCAGCCCCAGCATTTT.

The rearrangement joins TRBV28 to TRBJ2-7, with D possibly TRBD1 on 6 matching bases. Germline assignment: CDR1 MDHEN and CDR2 SYDVKM. Trimming pared 2 bases from V and 5 bases from J, leaving 16 bases between. This CDR3 comprises 15 residues. The CDR3 is CASSLLRGRFHEQYF. In nucleotides, the CDR3 is TGTGCCAGCAGTTTACTCAGGGGCCGATTTCACGAGCAGTACTTC. The whole variable domain, filled in from reference TRBV28 and TRBJ2-7, reads DVKVTQSSRYLVKRTGEKVFLECVQDMDHENMFWYRQDPGLGLRLIYFSYDVKMKEKGDIPEGYSVSREKKERFSLILESASTNQTSMYLCASSLLRGRFHEQYFGPGTRLTVT.

The chain joins TRBV7-8 to TRBJ1-2; TRBD1 agrees at 10 bases. CDR1 is SGHVS and CDR2 is FQNEAQ in the germline V gene. Trimming took 3 bases from V and 4 from J; bases not matched to a gene: 5. The CDR3 contains 15 residues. The CDR3 DNA sequence: TGTGCCAGCAGCTTCGGACAGGGGGAAATCTATGGCTACACCTTC. The encoded protein is CASSFGQGEIYGYTF.

The CDR3 DNA reads TGTGCCAGCAGTCCCGGATCAGCAGCGAACTATGGCTACACCTTC. Translating gives CASSPGSAANYGYTF. The chain employs TRBV6-4 and TRBJ1-2; no definite D call. Germline V gene sequence: CDR1 MRHNA, CDR2 SNTAGT. CDR3 length equals 15 residues. The V end lost 5 bases, the J end lost 2 bases, and 15 bases lay between the germline ends.

V usage is TRBV18 and J usage is TRBJ2-2; D uncertain. Germline V CDR1 and CDR2: KGHSH, LQKENI. Trimming took 6 bases from V and 7 from J, leaving 12 bases between them. The CDR3 sequence is 13 residues long. The CDR3 nucleotides are TGTGCCAGCTCGTCCAAGTCGGGCGGGGAGCTGTTTTTT. Encoded protein: CASSSKSGGELFF.

CDR3 in amino acids: CASSLGAGPEKLFF. DNA for the CDR3: TGCGCCAGCAGCTTGGGGGCAGGGCCTGAAAAACTGTTTTTT. This chain connects TRBV5-1 to TRBJ1-4; D may be TRBD1 (5 bases). This CDR3 comprises 14 residues. Deletions cut 0 bases from V and 7 bases from J, with 10 bases between. Germline CDR1 is SGHRS and CDR2 is YFSETQ.

The chain links TRBV5-6 to TRBJ2-3; TRBD2 agrees at 8 bases. V was clipped by 1 base and J by 8 bases; unmatched bases: 6. The CDR3 sequence is 14 residues long. The germline CDR1 and CDR2 sequences are SGHDT and YYEEEE. In DNA form, the CDR3 reads TGTGCCAGCAGCTTGTCACTCCGGGAGGGTACGCAGTATTTT. Translated, it gives CASSLSLREGTQYF.

The genes are TRBV6-2 or TRBV6-3 and TRBJ1-5; 7 positions match TRBD1. The CDR3 runs 13 residues. CDR1 is MNHEY and CDR2 is SVGEGT in the germline V gene. Unmatched junction bases numbered 3, after V lost 6 bases and J lost 4 bases. The CDR3 DNA follows: TGTGCCAGCAGCACGACAGGGAATCAGCCCCAGCATTTT. This codes for CASSTTGNQPQHF.

This clone was observed a single time. This chain links TRBV4-1 with TRBJ2-7; D is possibly TRBD2 (6 bases). Germline CDR1 and CDR2: MGHRA and YSYEKL. CDR3 size: 14 residues. Trimming took off 0 bases at V and 0 bases at J, with 6 bases between the two ends. CDR3 in DNA: TGCGCCAGCAGCCAAGAGGGGGGCTCCTACGAGCAGTACTTC. Translating it yields CASSQEGGSYEQYF.

The gene calls are TRBV7-2 and TRBJ1-1, with 9 positions matching TRBD1. With V trimmed by 4 bases and J by 1 base, 7 bases remained unmatched. Germline CDR1 is SGHTA and CDR2 is FQGNSA. The CDR3 totals 16 residues. In nucleotides, the CDR3 is TGTGCCAGCAGCTCGAGGGGGACAGGGCCGAACACTGAAGCTTTCTTT. Residues: CASSSRGTGPNTEAFF. Drawing the rest from reference TRBV7-2 and TRBJ1-1, the complete variable domain is GAGVSQSPSNKVTEKGKDVELRCDPISGHTALYWYRQSLGQGLEFLIYFQGNSAPDKSGLPSDRFSAERTGGSVSTLTIQRTQQEDSAVYLCASSSRGTGPNTEAFFGQGTRLTVV.

This sequence joins TRBV4-2 and TRBJ1-4; D not resolved. Germline CDR1 LGHNA, CDR2 YNFKEQ. V dropped 0 bases and J dropped 8 bases, with 16 bases sitting between them. The CDR3 has 16 residues. CDR3: CASSQDASGDNEKLFF. For the CDR3, the DNA is TGTGCCAGCAGCCAAGATGCCAGCGGGGATAACGAAAAACTGTTTTTT.

Concerning this clone itself: An end of the junction differs from the germline gene, which may be a read error. The chain couples TRBV3-1 (or the pseudogene TRBV3-2) to TRBJ1-3; D gene ambiguous. In germline, CDR1 is LGHDT, CDR2 YNNKEL (reference sequence). This CDR3 has 16 residues. The CDR3: CASSHTALDSGNTTYF. The CDR3 nucleotides are TGTGCCAGCAGCCATACTGCCCTGGACTCTGGAAACACCACATATTTT.

The rearrangement joins TRBV29-1 to TRBJ1-5; 9 nucleotides align to TRBD1. The CDR3 has 14 amino acids. Per germline, CDR1 SQVTM and CDR2 ANQGSEA. The J segment lost 6 bases and the V segment lost 6 bases, leaving 9 bases of the junction unmatched. The DNA of the CDR3 is TGCAGCGTGGAGGGACAGGGACCCGGTCAGCCCCAGCATTTT. It translates to CSVEGQGPGQPQHF.

The chain links TRBV7-9 to TRBJ2-7; 9 nucleotides align to TRBD2. The germline gives CDR1 SEHNR, CDR2 FQNEAQ (reference sequence). With 5 bases clipped from V and 3 bases from J, the junction kept 8 bases outside the gene matches. The CDR3 runs to 15 residues. The CDR3 nucleotides are TGTGCCAGCAGCCGACCCCCTAGCGGGGTCTACGAGCAGTACTTC. Translated: CASSRPPSGVYEQYF.

V is TRBV14 and J is TRBJ1-6; 11 nucleotides agree with TRBD1. V was pared by 4 bases and J by 9 bases, with 5 bases of the junction left unmatched. CDR3 length: 15 amino acids. Germline assignment: CDR1 SGHDN and CDR2 FVKESK. The CDR3 is CASSLGTGGSSPLHF. For the CDR3, the DNA is TGTGCCAGCAGCCTCGGGACAGGGGGTAGTTCACCCCTCCACTTT.

The chain recombines TRBV18 with TRBJ2-5, with 7 nucleotides matching TRBD2. The CDR3 covers 12 residues. Looked up from germline, CDR1 is KGHSH and CDR2 is LQKENI. V lost 4 bases to trimming and J lost 7 bases; unmatched junction nucleotides: 3. The CDR3 protein is CASSLAGVTQYF. The CDR3 bases are TGTGCCAGCTCACTAGCGGGTGTGACCCAGTACTTC. Combining the CDR3 with reference TRBV18 and TRBJ2-5 gives the whole variable domain NAGVMQNPRHLVRRRGQEARLRCSPMKGHSHVYWYRQLPEEGLKFMVYLQKENIIDESGMPKERFSAEFPKEGPSILRIQQVVRGDSAAYFCASSLAGVTQYFGPGTRLLVL.

This clone was observed once. This chain connects TRBV4-3 to TRBJ2-7, with 7 bases aligning to TRBD2. Germline loops: CDR1 LGHNA, CDR2 YSLEER. The V and J ends lost 2 bases and 5 bases, in that order; junction bases with no gene match: 9. The CDR3 has 15 residues. The CDR3 here is CASSQTNLGRDEQYF. In DNA form, the CDR3 reads TGCGCCAGCAGCCAAACTAACCTAGGGAGGGACGAGCAGTACTTC.

The chain carries TRBV6-5 and TRBJ2-1, with D possibly being TRBD2 (5 bases). Trimming removed 0 bases at V and 7 bases at J, with 7 bases between. Germline V gene sequence: CDR1 MNHEY, CDR2 SVGAGI. The CDR3 totals 13 residues. In nucleotides, the CDR3 is TGTGCCAGCAGTTACTCTACGGGGAATGAGCAGTTCTTC. Encoded protein: CASSYSTGNEQFF.

The chain employs TRBV2 and TRBJ2-3; 9 bases fit TRBD1. V shed 4 bases, J shed 2 bases, and the junction held 7 bases outside the gene matches. The CDR3 sequence is 16 residues long. CDR1 SNHLY and CDR2 FYNNEI come from the germline V gene. In DNA, the CDR3 is TGTGCCAGCAGTGGGAGGGGGACAGGGAACACAGATACGCAGTATTTT. It encodes CASSGRGTGNTDTQYF.

The chain carries TRBV19 and TRBJ1-5; 9 bases are a match to TRBD1. CDR1 is LNHDA and CDR2 is SQIVND in the germline V gene (reference sequence). The CDR3 contains 13 residues. V lost 9 bases to trimming and J lost 7 bases; unmatched junction nucleotides: 7. CDR3 nucleotides: TGTGCCAGCGGGACAGGGTTGAACCAGCCCCAGCATTTT. Translating it yields CASGTGLNQPQHF. Drawing the rest from reference TRBV19 and TRBJ1-5, the complete variable domain is DGGITQSPKYLFRKEGQNVTLSCEQNLNHDAMYWYRQDPGQGLRLIYYSQIVNDFQKGDIAEGYSVSREKKESFPLTVTSAQKNPTAFYLCASGTGLNQPQHFGDGTRLSIL.

This clone was detected once. The CDR3 is CASSEYSRAFF. The CDR3 nucleotides are TGTGCCAGCAGTGAATATAGCAGAGCTTTCTTT. The gene calls are TRBV25-1 and TRBJ1-1, with no clear D. The CDR3 covers 11 residues. With 0 bases removed from V and 10 bases from J, the gap between germline ends came to 6 bases. CDR1 and CDR2 from the germline V gene are MGHDK and SYGVNS.

The chain employs TRBV3-1 (or the pseudogene TRBV3-2) and TRBJ2-1; TRBD1 aligns across 12 bases. This CDR3 is built from 17 residues. V dropped 1 base and J dropped 3; count of bases not matched to a gene: 4. The germline V gene has CDR1 LGHDT and CDR2 YNNKEL (reference sequence). Written as DNA, the CDR3 is TGTGCCAGCAGCCAAGTCGGGACAGGGGGCTTCTACAATGAGCAGTTCTTC. Translating gives CASSQVGTGGFYNEQFF.

J is TRBJ2-7 and V is TRBV2; weak D call: TRBD2 (5 bases). Germline lookup yields CDR1 SNHLY and CDR2 FYNNEI. This CDR3 has 17 residues. Between the trimmed V and J ends, which lost 7 bases and 3 bases, there was a span of 25 bases. The CDR3 loop is CASNYPTFGIRHYEQYF. CDR3 nucleotides: TGTGCCAGCAACTACCCTACTTTCGGGATCCGACACTACGAGCAGTACTTC.

In its sample, this clone was seen a few times. The chain recombines TRBV6-2 or TRBV6-3 with TRBJ2-4, with unresolved D. The V gene's germline CDR1 is MNHEY and CDR2 SVGEGT. Between the trimmed V and J ends, which lost 5 bases and 3 bases, there was a span of 8 bases. The CDR3 consists of 13 residues. CDR3 bases: TGTGCCAGCAGTCGGGTAAACAAAAACATTCAGTACTTC. Its translation is CASSRVNKNIQYF.

This clone was seen once. V is TRBV7-3 and J is TRBJ1-1; D is unresolved. Trimming removed 4 bases from V and 7 bases from J, with 16 bases in between. Germline CDR1 is SGHTA and CDR2 is FQGTGA. The CDR3 covers 14 residues. The CDR3 here is CASSSGGSIHEAFF. CDR3 nucleotides: TGTGCCAGCAGCTCGGGAGGGTCCATACATGAAGCTTTCTTT.

V and J are TRBV21-1 and TRBJ1-4; the table's D call TRBD1 went unverified against the DNA. TRBV21-1 is deemed a pseudogene. CDR3 length: 20 amino acids. The CDR3 sequence: CASSKKGDRAPIATNEKLFF. In nucleotides, the CDR3 is TGTGCCAGCAGCAAAAAAGGGGACAGGGCTCCCATTGCAACTAATGAAAAACTGTTTTTT.

This clone was detected once. The chain joins TRBV14 to TRBJ1-6; TRBD1 aligns across 11 bases. This CDR3 contains 15 residues. Germline loops: CDR1 SGHDN, CDR2 FVKESK. V shed 4 bases, J shed 9 bases, and the junction held 5 bases outside the gene matches. The CDR3 DNA follows: TGTGCCAGCAGCCTCCGGACAGGGGGCAGTTCACCCCTCCACTTT. Encoded protein: CASSLRTGGSSPLHF.

The chain uses TRBV3-1 (or the pseudogene TRBV3-2) and TRBJ2-5; 12 nucleotides agree with TRBD2. The germline V gene has CDR1 LGHDT and CDR2 YNNKEL (reference sequence). The V gene end was trimmed by 0 bases and the J gene end by 5 bases; junction bases not matched to a gene: 13. The CDR3 extends over 19 amino acids. CDR3 DNA: TGTGCCAGCAGCCAAGAGTGGGCTAGCGGGGGGGCGGCTGGGGAGACCCAGTACTTC. Translated: CASSQEWASGGAAGETQYF.

The rearrangement uses TRBV6-5 and TRBJ1-5, with TRBD1 identical over 10 bases. In germline, CDR1 is MNHEY, CDR2 SVGAGI. The CDR3 has 15 amino acids. V shed 6 bases, J shed 3 bases, and the junction held 5 bases outside the gene matches. DNA for the CDR3: TGTGCCAGCAGCTACGGACAGGGGGTCAATCAGCCCCAGCATTTT. This translates into CASSYGQGVNQPQHF.

Written as DNA, the CDR3 is TGTGCCAGCAGCTCATTCGAGGGGGGGACCATCAATGAGCAGTTCTTC. It translates to CASSSFEGGTINEQFF. The chain combines TRBV7-3 with TRBJ2-1; TRBD2 might be the D (7 bases). Trimming pared 4 bases from V and 6 bases from J, leaving 19 bases between. The CDR3 consists of 16 residues. Germline V gives CDR1 SGHTA, CDR2 FQGTGA.

The gene calls are TRBV5-1 and TRBJ2-1, with 11 bases fitting TRBD2. CDR1 is SGHRS and CDR2 is YFSETQ in the germline V gene. The CDR3 length is 17 residues. V shed 2 bases, J shed 2 bases, and the junction held 6 bases outside the gene matches. The CDR3 region has the DNA TGCGCCAGCAGCTTCCTCATAGCGGGGGGGCCCTACAATGAGCAGTTCTTC. It codes for CASSFLIAGGPYNEQFF.